The clone carrying this TCR beta chain has a count of ten or more. As yet, its antigen is unknown. It was RNA transcripts that yielded the amplified TCR beta CDR3 regions. The study used the HTBI primer set for a first-round RT-PCR of the TCR CDR3. TCRdb fed the multiplex PCR reads into MiXCR, producing one record per CDR3 protein. The profile shows approximately 600,000 distinct CDR3 sequences, roughly 15% of them singletons. This sample stems from a study of T cells in Graves' hyperthyroidism and ophthalmopathy. Study-level findings and limits: Progression to ophthalmopathy was predicted a median of approximately 6.4 months early.

For ophthalmopathy patients, the Clinical Activity Score was at least 3 and the NOSPECS grade at least 4; duration was under 3 months. This CDR3 has 14 residues. The ends were cut back, 5 bases at V and 5 bases at J, with 12 bases in the middle. Looked up from germline, CDR1 is SGHTA and CDR2 is FQGTGA. This chain links TRBV7-3 with TRBJ2-2; D unclear. This receptor was obtained from a woman aged 40 to 50 with Graves' ophthalmopathy. Sequenced input: blood. CDR3 bases: TGTGCCAGCAGCCTTAGAATGGGTACCGGGGAGCTGTTTTTT. Translated, it gives CASSLRMGTGELFF.